This T cell receptor (beta chain) was sequenced during a study of Ad26.COV2.S vaccination and SARS-CoV-2 variants. Study background: Donor was assigned to the Ad26.COV2.S arm of trial COV1001. Into the muscle, Ad26.COV2.S was dosed once or twice, 56 days apart. Findings and limits, study-wide: Using TCR breadth and depth analyses may have led to underestimated total T cell responses. Vaccinees showed greater spike-specific TCR breadth than placebo recipients.

The sample's treatment: around 19 received Ad26.COV2.S at low or high dose, single or two shots; several received placebo; per-sample allocation not given. Samples were taken on day 63 after the first vaccine or placebo injection. Measured with immunoSEQ multiplex PCR; TCRdb has only the in-frame clones, and not every one. The sample has 350,000 to 500,000 clones, around 90% seen once; the top ten hold 12%. In the case of this clone: As yet, its antigen is unknown.

Germline CDR1 is SGHAT and CDR2 is FQNNGV. The CDR3 spans 15 residues. J was trimmed by 8 bases and V by 1 base; bases with no gene match: 3. The rearrangement uses TRBV11-2 and TRBJ2-1; 12 nucleotides agree with TRBD2. This specimen was peripheral blood, taken in a trial of Ad26.COV2.S vaccine versus placebo. The sequence came from a person aged 18-65 years who received the Ad26.COV2.S COVID-19 vaccine or a placebo. CDR3 in amino acids: CASSLALAGGYEQFF. The CDR3, as DNA: TGTGCCAGCAGCTTAGCGCTAGCGGGAGGGTATGAGCAGTTCTTC.